Following are 31 T cell receptor beta chains from one sample sequenced in a study of blood T cell repertoires in COVID-19. TCRdb's table, derived via immunoSEQ multiplex PCR, lists solely in-frame clones and lacks some. This sample carries about 250,000 clones, roughly 80% of them seen once, and the ten largest clones take approximately 7.2%. The sequenced material came from peripheral blood. These receptor sequences come from a woman older than 75 with acute or convalescent COVID-19.

The gene calls are TRBV4-1 and TRBJ2-7; D is ambiguous. Deletions cut 2 bases from V and 1 base from J, with 6 bases between. This CDR3 is built from 13 residues. The germline gives CDR1 MGHRA, CDR2 YSYEKL. CDR3: CASSQIVSYEQYF. DNA of the CDR3: TGCGCCAGCAGCCAAATCGTTTCCTACGAGCAGTACTTC.

The chain combines TRBV28 with TRBJ2-5; 11 bases align to TRBD2. The CDR3 consists of 16 residues. The V segment lost 2 bases and the J segment 5 bases; nucleotides outside the gene matches: 7. Germline V gives CDR1 MDHEN, CDR2 SYDVKM. The CDR3 DNA reads TGTGCCAGCAGTTTACTACTAGCGGGGGCCTCGGAGACCCAGTACTTC. It is translated as CASSLLLAGASETQYF. The variable domain in full, with the rest retrieved from reference TRBV28 and TRBJ2-5, is DVKVTQSSRYLVKRTGEKVFLECVQDMDHENMFWYRQDPGLGLRLIYFSYDVKMKEKGDIPEGYSVSREKKERFSLILESASTNQTSMYLCASSLLLAGASETQYFGPGTRLLVL.

This clone was counted a few times. The J gene is TRBJ1-5, the V gene TRBV3-1 (or the pseudogene TRBV3-2); unclear D gene. Trimming stripped 4 bases from V and 4 bases from J, with 8 bases between. The CDR3 totals 13 residues. Germline V gene sequence: CDR1 LGHDT, CDR2 YNNKEL (reference sequence). The CDR3 sequence is CASSLSANQPQHF. The DNA of the CDR3 is TGTGCCAGCAGCCTTAGTGCGAATCAGCCCCAGCATTTT.

The V and J genes are TRBV29-1 and TRBJ1-5; 7 bases agree with TRBD1. V dropped 6 bases and J dropped 3; count of bases not matched to a gene: 2. Germline values: CDR1 SQVTM, CDR2 ANQGSEA. The CDR3 is made up of 12 amino acids. CDR3 DNA sequence: TGCAGCGTCGGACAGGCCAATCAGCCCCAGCATTTT. Amino acid sequence: CSVGQANQPQHF.

This clone turned up a few times. The chain joins TRBV5-1 to TRBJ2-7; no definite D call. Germline V lookup: CDR1 SGHRS, CDR2 YFSETQ. This CDR3 comprises 13 residues. Trimming took 4 bases from V and 0 from J, leaving 8 bases between them. The CDR3 DNA sequence: TGCGCCAGCAGCGAGACACCCTCCTACGAGCAGTACTTC. Its translation: CASSETPSYEQYF.

The rearrangement uses TRBV5-1 and TRBJ1-3; 7 bases align to TRBD1. Unmatched junction bases numbered 5, after V lost 8 bases and J lost 3 bases. There are 13 residues in the CDR3. Germline CDR1 reads SGHRS; CDR2 reads YFSETQ. CDR3 sequence (DNA): TGCGCCAGTGCGACAGGGAATGGAAACACCATATATTTT. Its protein product is CASATGNGNTIYF.

The sample holds one count of this clone. In DNA form, the CDR3 reads TGTGCCAGTAGTATCGCAGGCAGATCCAACTATGGCTACACCTTC. This gives the protein CASSIAGRSNYGYTF. This chain joins TRBV19 and TRBJ1-2; D unclear. Looked up from germline, CDR1 is LNHDA and CDR2 is SQIVND (reference sequence). V gave up 3 bases and J gave up 2 bases, with 13 bases separating them. The CDR3 is made up of 15 amino acids.

V and J are TRBV30 and TRBJ1-1; TRBD1 might be the D (6 bases). The V end was cut by 4 bases, the J end by 4 bases, with 16 bases between. The CDR3 has 14 residues. The germline CDR1 and CDR2 sequences are GTSNPN and SVGIG (reference sequence). The CDR3 DNA follows: TGTGCCTGGATTAGTGGGGGGGCTGGCACTGAAGCTTTCTTT. Translated, it gives CAWISGGAGTEAFF. The full variable domain, in which reference TRBV30 and TRBJ1-1 provide the parts outside the CDR3, is SQTIHQWPATLVQPVGSPLSLECTVEGTSNPNLYWYRQAAGRGLQLLFYSVGIGQISSEVPQNLSASRPQDRQFILSSKKLLLSDSGFYLCAWISGGAGTEAFFGQGTRLTVV.

The CDR3 loop is CASRPSGGTGELFF. In DNA form, the CDR3 reads TGTGCCAGCAGACCCTCAGGGGGCACCGGGGAGCTGTTTTTT. The chain employs TRBV27 and TRBJ2-2; 7 nucleotides align to TRBD1. The length of the CDR3 is 14 residues. Germline V gives CDR1 MNHEY, CDR2 SMNVEV (reference sequence). V gave up 6 bases and J gave up 4 bases; unmatched junction bases: 5.

This clone appeared once. The gene calls are TRBV12-3 or TRBV12-4 and TRBJ1-4, with unresolved D. The ends were cut back, 6 bases at V and 7 bases at J, with 9 bases in the middle. CDR3 length equals 12 residues. The CDR3 spells CASSRAGEKLFF. Here the CDR3 DNA reads TGTGCCAGCAGCCGCGCGGGTGAAAAACTGTTTTTT.

The chain recombines TRBV2 with TRBJ2-7; D ambiguous. The CDR3 is made up of 11 amino acids. Germline V gene data show CDR1 as SNHLY and CDR2 as FYNNEI. Between the trimmed V and J ends, which lost 6 bases and 3 bases, there was a span of 6 bases. CDR3 amino acids: CASRSFYEQYF. The CDR3 DNA reads as TGTGCCAGCAGAAGCTTCTACGAGCAGTACTTC.

The chain is built from TRBV30 and TRBJ1-2; 12 bases map to TRBD1. CDR3 length: 15 amino acids. In germline, CDR1 is GTSNPN, CDR2 SVGIG (reference sequence). Trimming removed 3 bases from V and 7 bases from J; junction bases left unmatched: 9. The CDR3 coding sequence is TGTGCCTGGAGGACCGGGACAGGGGGCGGAGTTGGCTACACCTTC. This codes for CAWRTGTGGGVGYTF.

This rearrangement joins TRBV11-3 to TRBJ1-6; tentative D call: TRBD1 (5 bases). The CDR3 is 15 amino acids. V was pared by 5 bases and J by 7 bases, with 15 bases between. The V gene's germline CDR1 is SGHNT and CDR2 YENEEA. The CDR3 sequence: CASSPGGGVNSPLHF. The CDR3, as DNA: TGTGCCAGCAGCCCCGGGGGGGGTGTGAATTCACCCCTCCACTTT.

The rearrangement links TRBV27 to TRBJ1-3, with TRBD1 matching 10 bases. The V gene end was trimmed by 8 bases and the J gene end by 2 bases; junction bases not matched to a gene: 6. The CDR3 is 15 amino acids. CDR1 and CDR2 (germline): MNHEY, SMNVEV (reference sequence). CDR3 coding DNA: TGTGCCAGCGGGACAGGGGCTCTCGCTGGAAACACCATATATTTT. Translating it yields CASGTGALAGNTIYF.

In this sample, this clone turned up once. J is TRBJ2-7 and V is TRBV7-3; TRBD2 is a possible D gene (5 bases). Between the trimmed V and J ends, which lost 5 bases and 5 bases, there was a span of 22 bases. The germline V gene encodes CDR1 SGHTA and CDR2 FQGTGA. This CDR3 contains 16 residues. The CDR3 loop reads CASSPNPTTRAHEQYF. The DNA of the CDR3 is TGTGCCAGCAGCCCTAACCCAACAACTAGGGCCCACGAGCAGTACTTC.

This clone was counted only a few times. The J gene is TRBJ1-6, the V gene TRBV11-1; D perhaps matches TRBD1 (5 bases). The CDR3 loop spans 14 amino acids. V was clipped by 6 bases and J by 7 bases, with 13 bases between them. Germline loops: CDR1 SGHAT, CDR2 FQDESV (reference sequence). The CDR3 nucleotides read TGTGCCAGCAGATTCGGACGGACAAATTCACCCCTCCACTTT. This encodes CASRFGRTNSPLHF.

The chain carries TRBV7-2 and TRBJ2-1, with TRBD1 as a possible D gene (5 bases). V lost 5 bases, J lost 0 bases, and 14 bases lay in between. Germline assignment: CDR1 SGHTA and CDR2 FQGNSA. This CDR3 is 16 amino acids long. The CDR3: CASSPRQPSSYNEQFF. CDR3 coding DNA: TGTGCCAGCAGCCCCCGACAGCCTAGCTCCTACAATGAGCAGTTCTTC. The full variable domain, its missing parts supplied by reference TRBV7-2 and TRBJ2-1, is GAGVSQSPSNKVTEKGKDVELRCDPISGHTALYWYRQSLGQGLEFLIYFQGNSAPDKSGLPSDRFSAERTGGSVSTLTIQRTQQEDSAVYLCASSPRQPSSYNEQFFGPGTRLTVL.

This chain joins TRBV18 and TRBJ1-5; a weak D match, TRBD1 (6 bases). The CDR3 loop spans 16 amino acids. Trimming took off 3 bases at V and 2 bases at J, with 14 bases between the two ends. From germline, CDR1 is KGHSH and CDR2 LQKENI. CDR3 nucleotide sequence: TGTGCCAGCTCACCGTCCTGGGGGCGGGGCAATCAGCCCCAGCATTTT. It encodes CASSPSWGRGNQPQHF.

V gene TRBV3-1 (or the pseudogene TRBV3-2) combines with J gene TRBJ1-2, with 8 bases identical to TRBD1. CDR3 length equals 15 residues. Germline CDR1 LGHDT, CDR2 YNNKEL (reference sequence). Germline trimming cut 4 bases from V and 4 bases from J; bases unmatched to any gene: 8. The CDR3 DNA follows: TGTGCCAGCAGCCTCTCGGCAGGGGGCGGCTATGGCTACACCTTC. It translates to CASSLSAGGGYGYTF.

J is TRBJ1-2 and V is TRBV7-2; no clear D. Looked up from germline, CDR1 is SGHTA and CDR2 is FQGNSA. The CDR3 has 13 amino acids. V dropped 0 bases and J dropped 8 bases, with 10 bases sitting between them. CDR3 nucleotides: TGTGCCAGCAGCTTAGCGCCTGATAGCGGCTACACCTTC. Amino acids: CASSLAPDSGYTF.

The CDR3 coding sequence is TGTGCCAGCAGTCTGGGACAGTTCCCCGACACAGATACGCAGTATTTT. Its protein is CASSLGQFPDTDTQYF. This sequence joins TRBV27 and TRBJ2-3, with TRBD1 matching 7 bases. Unmatched junction bases numbered 10, after V lost 5 bases and J lost 2 bases. Looked up from germline, CDR1 is MNHEY and CDR2 is SMNVEV (reference sequence). The CDR3 length is 16 residues.

J is TRBJ2-7 and V is TRBV2; a weak D match, TRBD1 (6 bases). The germline V and J ends were trimmed by 3 bases and 2 bases, with 14 bases remaining between them. Germline V gene lookup returns CDR1 SNHLY and CDR2 FYNNEI. The CDR3 covers 15 residues. The CDR3 loop is CASSEVQGAPYEQYF. In DNA, the CDR3 is TGTGCCAGCAGTGAGGTACAGGGAGCGCCCTACGAGCAGTACTTC. Full variable domain (outside the CDR3, taken from reference TRBV2 and TRBJ2-7): EPEVTQTPSHQVTQMGQEVILRCVPISNHLYFYWYRQILGQKVEFLVSFYNNEISEKSEIFDDQFSVERPDGSNFTLKIRSTKLEDSAMYFCASSEVQGAPYEQYFGPGTRLTVT.

The chain employs TRBV5-1 and TRBJ1-6, with 7 bases fitting TRBD1. The V and J ends lost 0 bases and 8 bases, in that order; junction bases with no gene match: 2. CDR3 length: 14 amino acids. Looked up from germline, CDR1 is SGHRS and CDR2 is YFSETQ. DNA for the CDR3: TGCGCCAGCAGCTTGGGACAGGGAGATTCACCCCTCCACTTT. It translates to CASSLGQGDSPLHF.

This clone was detected once. The rearrangement joins TRBV9 to TRBJ1-1, with D unclear. Germline V gives CDR1 SGDLS, CDR2 YYNGEE. V lost 3 bases and J lost 1, with 19 bases in between. The CDR3 loop spans 17 amino acids. CDR3 DNA: TGTGCCAGCAGCGGAGGCGTAGCTCGAACAAAGAACACTGAAGCTTTCTTT. This sequence encodes CASSGGVARTKNTEAFF.

The chain employs TRBV7-8 and TRBJ1-2; 7 positions match TRBD1. There are 14 residues in the CDR3. Germline CDR1 and CDR2: SGHVS and FQNEAQ. V dropped 5 bases and J dropped 4; count of bases not matched to a gene: 7. The DNA for the CDR3 is TGTGCCAGCAGCAGACAGGGATCGGGCTATGGCTACACCTTC. This translates into CASSRQGSGYGYTF.

This CDR3 reads CASSTGDASYGYTF. In DNA form, the CDR3 reads TGTGCCAGCTCGACGGGGGACGCCTCCTATGGCTACACCTTC. The V and J genes are TRBV18 and TRBJ1-2, with a tentative D call TRBD1 (5 bases). Germline-derived CDR1 and CDR2 are KGHSH and LQKENI. This CDR3 comprises 14 residues. V was shortened by 6 bases and J by 4 bases, with 15 bases between the two germline ends.

The chain couples TRBV4-1 to TRBJ2-1; the D is unclear. The CDR3 contains 14 residues. Trimming pared 2 bases from V and 5 bases from J, leaving 10 bases between. Per the germline V gene, CDR1 is MGHRA and CDR2 is YSYEKL. CDR3 region: CASSQSLRNNEQFF. The CDR3 DNA follows: TGCGCCAGCAGCCAAAGTTTGCGAAACAATGAGCAGTTCTTC.

V and J are TRBV7-8 and TRBJ1-2; no definite D call. V lost 2 bases and J lost 1, with 11 bases in between. The CDR3 length is 15 residues. CDR1 is SGHVS, CDR2 FQNEAQ, per germline. The CDR3 loop reads CASSLRLGGNYGYTF. The CDR3 DNA is TGTGCCAGCAGCTTAAGGCTAGGCGGTAACTATGGCTACACCTTC.

This chain uses TRBV5-1 with TRBJ2-5, with D possibly being TRBD2 (5 bases). This CDR3 comprises 14 residues. Trimming cost V 0 bases and J 5 bases, with 11 bases left between them. CDR1 and CDR2 (germline): SGHRS, YFSETQ. The chain's CDR3 is CASSLVAGEETQYF. The CDR3 region has the DNA TGCGCCAGCAGCTTGGTCGCGGGCGAGGAGACCCAGTACTTC.

This clone was counted only a few times. The chain couples TRBV6-1 to TRBJ1-1; D is perhaps TRBD1 (5 bases). Trimming removed 3 bases at V and 3 bases at J, with 14 bases between. CDR3 length: 15 residues. Per germline, CDR1 MNHNS and CDR2 SASEGT. The CDR3 coding sequence is TGTGCCAGCAGTGAGGACTGGAGGGGTTACACTGAAGCTTTCTTT. This gives the protein CASSEDWRGYTEAFF.

J is TRBJ2-7 and V is TRBV4-1, with unresolved D. Germline lookup yields CDR1 MGHRA and CDR2 YSYEKL. Deletions cut 0 bases from V and 7 bases from J, with 13 bases between. The CDR3 is 14 amino acids. CDR3 DNA sequence: TGCGCCAGCAGCCAAGACGTCAGTCTGAGGGAGCAGTACTTC. Encoded protein: CASSQDVSLREQYF.